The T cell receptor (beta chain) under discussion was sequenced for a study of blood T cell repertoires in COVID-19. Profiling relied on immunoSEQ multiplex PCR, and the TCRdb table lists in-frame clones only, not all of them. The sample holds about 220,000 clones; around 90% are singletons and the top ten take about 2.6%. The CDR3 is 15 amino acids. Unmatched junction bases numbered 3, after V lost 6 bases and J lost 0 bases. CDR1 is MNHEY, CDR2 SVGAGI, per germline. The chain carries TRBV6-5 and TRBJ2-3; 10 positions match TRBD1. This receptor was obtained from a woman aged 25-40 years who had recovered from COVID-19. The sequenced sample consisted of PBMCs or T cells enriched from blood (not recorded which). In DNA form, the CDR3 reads TGTGCCAGCAGAGGACAGGGGGTGAGCACAGATACGCAGTATTTT. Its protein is CASRGQGVSTDTQYF.